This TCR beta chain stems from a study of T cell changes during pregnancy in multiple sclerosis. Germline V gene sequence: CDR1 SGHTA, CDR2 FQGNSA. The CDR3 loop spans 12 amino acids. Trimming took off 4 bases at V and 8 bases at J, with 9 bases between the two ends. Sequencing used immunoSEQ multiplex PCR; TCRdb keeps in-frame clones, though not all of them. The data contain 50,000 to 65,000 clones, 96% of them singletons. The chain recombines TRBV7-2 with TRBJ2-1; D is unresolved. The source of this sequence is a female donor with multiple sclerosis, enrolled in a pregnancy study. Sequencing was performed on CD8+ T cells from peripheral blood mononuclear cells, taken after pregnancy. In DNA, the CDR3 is TGTGCCAGCAGCTCGCAGACTTATGAGCAGTTCTTC. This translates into CASSSQTYEQFF.